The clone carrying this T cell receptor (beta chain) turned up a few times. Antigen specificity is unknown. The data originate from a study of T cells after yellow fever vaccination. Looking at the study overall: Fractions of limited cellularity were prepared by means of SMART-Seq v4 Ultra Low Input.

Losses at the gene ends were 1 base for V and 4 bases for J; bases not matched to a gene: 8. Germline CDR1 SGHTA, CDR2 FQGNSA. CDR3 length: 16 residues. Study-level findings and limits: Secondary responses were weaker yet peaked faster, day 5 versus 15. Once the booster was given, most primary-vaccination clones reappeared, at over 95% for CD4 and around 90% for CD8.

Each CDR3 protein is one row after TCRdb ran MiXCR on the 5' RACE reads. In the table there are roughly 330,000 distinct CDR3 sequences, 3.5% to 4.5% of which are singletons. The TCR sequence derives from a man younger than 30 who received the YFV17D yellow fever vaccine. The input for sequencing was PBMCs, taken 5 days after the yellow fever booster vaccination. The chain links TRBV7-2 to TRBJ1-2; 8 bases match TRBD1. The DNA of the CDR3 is TGTGCCAGCAGCTTAGTCAGCGGGACAGGAGGCTATGGCTACACCTTC. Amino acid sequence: CASSLVSGTGGYGYTF.